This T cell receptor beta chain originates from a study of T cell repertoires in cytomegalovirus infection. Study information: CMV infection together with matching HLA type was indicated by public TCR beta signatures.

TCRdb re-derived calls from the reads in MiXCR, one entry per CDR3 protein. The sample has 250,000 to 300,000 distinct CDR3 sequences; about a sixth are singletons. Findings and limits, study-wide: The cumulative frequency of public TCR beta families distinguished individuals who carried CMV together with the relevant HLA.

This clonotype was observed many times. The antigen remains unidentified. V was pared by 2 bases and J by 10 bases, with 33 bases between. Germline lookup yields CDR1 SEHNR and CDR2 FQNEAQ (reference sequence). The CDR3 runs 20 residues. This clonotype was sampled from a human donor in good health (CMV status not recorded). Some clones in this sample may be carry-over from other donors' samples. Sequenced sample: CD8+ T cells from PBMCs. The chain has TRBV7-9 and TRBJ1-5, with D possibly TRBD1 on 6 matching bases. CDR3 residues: CASSLTEMADGQHAISPQHF. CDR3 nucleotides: TGTGCCAGCAGCTTAACGGAAATGGCAGATGGACAGCACGCAATCAGCCCCCAGCATTTT.